This T cell receptor (beta chain) was captured by sequencing in a study of T cells in tuberculosis. Concerning this clone: Antigen: not known.

J lost 0 bases, V lost 2 bases, and 11 bases had no gene match. The CDR3 is 18 amino acids. Germline V gene sequence: CDR1 SGHVS, CDR2 FQNEAQ. Documented time point: new active TB diagnosis, blood taken before or within 7 days of starting treatment. Each clinical donor contributed on average roughly 100,000 T cells from unsorted cryopreserved PBMC. Study findings and constraints: Active tuberculosis TCR-alpha repertoires lay closer to GMM-specific TCRs than IGRA-negative controls, suggesting clonal expansion.

Data came from immunoSEQ multiplex PCR; TCRdb stores just in-frame clones and leaves some out. The sample records under 40,000 clones, about 83% being singletons. V and J are TRBV7-8 and TRBJ2-7; 9 positions match TRBD1. This TCR was recovered from an adult with tuberculosis. Here the sequenced sample was PBMCs, taken at tuberculosis diagnosis. Here the CDR3 DNA reads TGTGCCAGCAGCTTACAATTGGCCGGGACAGGGTACTCCTACGAGCAGTACTTC. Translated: CASSLQLAGTGYSYEQYF.